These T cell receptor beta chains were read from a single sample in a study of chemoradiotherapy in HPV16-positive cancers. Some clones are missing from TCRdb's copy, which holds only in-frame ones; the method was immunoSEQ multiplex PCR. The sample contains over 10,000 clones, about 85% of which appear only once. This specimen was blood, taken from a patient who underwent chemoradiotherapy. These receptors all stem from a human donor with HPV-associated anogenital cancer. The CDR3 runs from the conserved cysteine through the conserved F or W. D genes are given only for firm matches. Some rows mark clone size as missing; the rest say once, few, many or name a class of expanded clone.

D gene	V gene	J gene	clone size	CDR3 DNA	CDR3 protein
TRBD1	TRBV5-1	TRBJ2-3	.	TGCGCCAGCAGCCCGGGACAGGGGAACGCAGATACGCAGTATTTT	CASSPGQGNADTQYF
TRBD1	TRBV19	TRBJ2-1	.	TGTGCCAGTCGCCGACAGGGGGGATTGAATGAGCAGTTCTTC	CASRRQGGLNEQFF
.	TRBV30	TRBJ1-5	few	TGTGCCTGGAGTGTTACGGGGGAGAGTCGCAATCAGCCCCAGCATTTT	CAWSVTGESRNQPQHF
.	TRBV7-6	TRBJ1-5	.	TGTGCCAGCAGCTTAGCAGGGACCAATCAGCCCCAGCATTTT	CASSLAGTNQPQHF
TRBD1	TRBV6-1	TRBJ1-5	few	TGTGCCAGCAGTGCTACCGGGACAGGGGTTAGCAATCAGCCCCAGCATTTT	CASSATGTGVSNQPQHF
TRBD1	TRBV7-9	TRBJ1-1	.	TGTGCCAGCAGCTTTAGACAGGGGGCGATTGCTGAAGCTTTCTTT	CASSFRQGAIAEAFF
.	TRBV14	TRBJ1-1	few	TGTGCCAGCAGCCAAGATCTGGTCAAAACTGAAGCTTTCTTT	CASSQDLVKTEAFF
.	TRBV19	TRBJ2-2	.	TGTGCCAGTAAGCACGGGAACACCGGGGAGCTGTTTTTT	CASKHGNTGELFF
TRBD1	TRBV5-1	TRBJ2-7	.	TGCGCCAGCAGCGATTGGGACAGGGGGAGGTACGAGCAGTACTTC	CASSDWDRGRYEQYF
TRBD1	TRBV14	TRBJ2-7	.	TGTGCCAGCAGCCATAAGTACAGAAACAGGGGTTACGAGCAGTACTTC	CASSHKYRNRGYEQYF
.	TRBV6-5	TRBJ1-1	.	TGTGCCAGCAGTTACTCGACTGGAGGGATAGGGGCTTTCTTT	CASSYSTGGIGAFF
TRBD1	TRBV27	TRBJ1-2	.	TGTGCCAGCAGTTACGACAGGGGGTCCCCGAATGGCTACACCTTC	CASSYDRGSPNGYTF
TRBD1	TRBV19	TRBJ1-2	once	TGTGCCAGTATTCCGGGACAGGGGGCCCGAGCTAACTATGGCTACACCTTC	CASIPGQGARANYGYTF
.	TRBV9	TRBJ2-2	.	TGTGCCAGCAACTTAGAGGGGGGGCAGAAGCTGTTTTTT	CASNLEGGQKLFF
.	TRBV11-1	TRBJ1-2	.	TGTGCCAGCAGCTTAGGTTGGACAGACAATTATGGCTACACCTTC	CASSLGWTDNYGYTF
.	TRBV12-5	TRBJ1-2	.	TGTGCTAGTGCTCCACCGGGGCAGCCTAACTATGGCTACACCTTC	CASAPPGQPNYGYTF
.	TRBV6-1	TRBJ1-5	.	TGTGCCACCCTACCGGGGTCTATCAGCAATCAGCCCCAGCATTTT	CATLPGSISNQPQHF
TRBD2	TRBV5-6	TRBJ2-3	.	TGTGCCAGCAGCGACCTAGCGGGGGGCACAGATACGCAGTATTTT	CASSDLAGGTDTQYF
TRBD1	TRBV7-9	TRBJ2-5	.	TGTGCCAGCAGCCCTACCGGGACAGGGTTAGAGACCCAGTACTTC	CASSPTGTGLETQYF
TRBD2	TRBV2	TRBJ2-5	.	TGTGCCAGCAGTGGTGGGCAGCGGGGGGTCGGGGAGACCCAGTACTTC	CASSGGQRGVGETQYF
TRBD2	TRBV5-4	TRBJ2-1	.	TGTGCCAGCAGCTTGGCAGGACTAGCGGGGGGTAACAATGAGCAGTTCTTC	CASSLAGLAGGNNEQFF
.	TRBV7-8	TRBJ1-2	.	TGTGCCAGCAGCTCGGACAGCCTATATGGCTACACCTTC	CASSSDSLYGYTF
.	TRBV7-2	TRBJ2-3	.	TGTGCCAGCAGCTTAGTCTTAGGGCCGTCAGATACGCAGTATTTT	CASSLVLGPSDTQYF
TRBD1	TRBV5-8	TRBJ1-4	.	TGTGCCAGTACCCGTGGGACAGGGGTCGAAAAACTGTTTTTT	CASTRGTGVEKLFF
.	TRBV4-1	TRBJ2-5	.	TGCGCCAGCAGCTCCCGGGGTAGCGGACATCTGACCCAGTACTTC	CASSSRGSGHLTQYF
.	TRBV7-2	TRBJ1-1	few	TGTGCCAGCAGCTTGTCCAACGGGAAGGCTTTCTTT	CASSLSNGKAFF
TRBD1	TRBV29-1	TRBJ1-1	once	TGCAGCACCGAACAGGGGAGGGACACTGAAGCTTTCTTT	CSTEQGRDTEAFF
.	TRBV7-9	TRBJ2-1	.	TGTGCCAGCAGCCTCGGCTCCTACAATGAGCAGTTCTTC	CASSLGSYNEQFF
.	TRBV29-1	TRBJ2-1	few	TGCAGCGTTGTCCTACATGAGCAGTTCTTC	CSVVLHEQFF
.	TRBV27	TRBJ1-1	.	TGTGCCAGCAGTTTTCTCGGGACTGAAGCTTTCTTT	CASSFLGTEAFF
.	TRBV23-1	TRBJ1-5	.	TGCGCCAGCAGTCAAAAGGACAGTTCTAGCAATCAGCCCCAGCATTTT	CASSQKDSSSNQPQHF
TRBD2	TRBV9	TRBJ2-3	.	TGTGCCAGCAGCGCTGGGACTACCGACCTAAGCACAGATACGCAGTATTTT	CASSAGTTDLSTDTQYF
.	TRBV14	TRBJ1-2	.	TGTGCCAGCAGCTTTCAGAAAAGCGTCGGCTACACCTTC	CASSFQKSVGYTF
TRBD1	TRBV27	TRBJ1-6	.	TGTGCCAGCAGCAGAGGGACAGCAAGGGGAAATTCACCCCTCCACTTT	CASSRGTARGNSPLHF
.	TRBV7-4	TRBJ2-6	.	TGTGCCAGCAGCCCTATGGCCAGCTCACAAAGTCGGGCCAACGTCCTGACTTTC	CASSPMASSQSRANVLTF
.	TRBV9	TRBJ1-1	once	TGTGCCAGCAGCGTAGGGGGGAGGGGGAACACTGAAGCTTTCTTT	CASSVGGRGNTEAFF
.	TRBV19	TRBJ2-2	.	TGTGCCACCAAAAGGTTCTGGACAGATTACACCGGGGAGCTGTTTTTT	CATKRFWTDYTGELFF
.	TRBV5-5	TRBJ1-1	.	TGTGCCAGCAGCTTGTGGGAGCAGGCCACTGAAGCTTTCTTT	CASSLWEQATEAFF
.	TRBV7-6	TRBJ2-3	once	TGTGCCAGCAGCTCGGCGGGGGCAAGCACAGATACGCAGTATTTT	CASSSAGASTDTQYF
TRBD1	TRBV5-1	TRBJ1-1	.	TGCGCCAGCAGCTCCGTCCCGGGACAGGCTCAAAGGACTGAAGCTTTCTTT	CASSSVPGQAQRTEAFF
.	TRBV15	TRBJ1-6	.	TGTGCCACCAGCAGAGCGAACAGGGATAATTCACCCCTCCACTTT	CATSRANRDNSPLHF
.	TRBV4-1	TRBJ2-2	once	TGCGCCAGCAGCTTTTCCATACTAGTTAACACCGGGGAGCTGTTTTTT	CASSFSILVNTGELFF
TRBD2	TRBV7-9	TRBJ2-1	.	TGTGCCAGCAGCCCCCAAATACGGGAGGCTAACTACAATGAGCAGTTCTTC	CASSPQIREANYNEQFF
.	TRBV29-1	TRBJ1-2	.	TGCAGCGTTGAAAGGGACGGTACTAACTATGGCTACACCTTC	CSVERDGTNYGYTF
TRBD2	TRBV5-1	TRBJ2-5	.	TGCGCCAGCAGCATCGATAGCGGGGGGGCAGGTGAGACCCAGTACTTC	CASSIDSGGAGETQYF
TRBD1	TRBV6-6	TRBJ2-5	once	TGTGCCAGCAGGGGACAGCAAGAGACCCAGTACTTC	CASRGQQETQYF
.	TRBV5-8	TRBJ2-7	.	TGTGCCAGCAGCTTGGCCGGGACCGCCTACGAGCAGTACTTC	CASSLAGTAYEQYF
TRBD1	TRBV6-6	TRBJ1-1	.	TGTGCCAGCAGTAACACAGGGGGCCGCACTGAAGCTTTCTTT	CASSNTGGRTEAFF
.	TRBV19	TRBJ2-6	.	TGTGCCAGTAGCGAACTGGGCTCTGGGGCCAACGTCCTGACTTTC	CASSELGSGANVLTF
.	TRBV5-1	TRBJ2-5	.	TGCGCCAGCAGCTTGGTTATAGGGGTCCAAGAGACCCAGTACTTC	CASSLVIGVQETQYF
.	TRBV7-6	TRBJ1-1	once	TGTGCCAGCAGCTTAGGAGGGACGAACACTGAAGCTTTCTTT	CASSLGGTNTEAFF
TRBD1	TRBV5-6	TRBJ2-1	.	TGTGCCAGCAGCTTCCGGGACAGGGGGTTCTTC	CASSFRDRGFF